This T cell receptor (beta chain) was sequenced during a study of blood T cell repertoires in COVID-19. Study-wide background: Sites across the United States, Italy and Spain contributed samples from acute and convalescent COVID-19. T cells, B-cell-depleted T cells, or PBMCs supplied cDNA or gDNA.

Libraries were prepared by immunoSEQ multiplex PCR; TCRdb keeps only in-frame clonotypes and omits some of them. Counted here are about 310,000 clones, 85% to 90% occurring once; the ten biggest clones make up around 0.98%. Enrolment of Seattle patients took place during active infection, and they were followed longitudinally. Trimming removed 3 bases from V and 4 bases from J, with 15 bases in between. Germline V gene lookup returns CDR1 LNHDA and CDR2 SQIVND (reference sequence). The CDR3 loop spans 15 amino acids. Material for sequencing was peripheral blood. The chain has TRBV19 and TRBJ2-5; possible D gene TRBD1, 6 bases. The receptor was derived from a woman aged 40 to 49 with COVID-19, enrolled during active disease. This chain's CDR3 is CASSMNREFPETQYF. The CDR3 nucleotides are TGTGCCAGTAGTATGAACAGGGAATTCCCAGAGACCCAGTACTTC.